This T cell receptor (beta chain) stems from a study of beta chain features in type 1 diabetes. Study-wide results and caveats: Among type 1 diabetes patients, VDJ junctions had fewer insertions and more deletions. Any role of HLA type in TCRB rearrangement remained unresolved here. The study found moderately but significantly shorter TCRB CDR3s in all four CD4+ subsets of Type 1 diabetes patients. Cells with high TCR expression could be over-represented by cDNA sequencing.

Every donor had blood drawn once into heparin, roughly 100 mL on average. A word on this clone: Its specificity is not known.

Reverse transcription of all isolated RNA meant that expressed TCRB transcripts were sequenced. Clones were read by immunoSEQ multiplex PCR, and TCRdb kept only the in-frame ones, dropping some. The table shows a few hundred thousand clones, with around an eighth occurring only once. Trimming stripped 2 bases from V and 6 bases from J, with 8 bases between. The CDR3 is made up of 12 amino acids. Per the germline V gene, CDR1 is MNHNY and CDR2 is SVGAGI (reference sequence). The source material was naive CD4+ T cells from blood. The chain uses TRBV6-6 and TRBJ2-7; D unresolved. This clonotype was obtained from a woman in her late teens or twenties with type 1 diabetes. This CDR3 is CASSYGPSEQYV. The CDR3 coding sequence is TGTGCCAGCAGTTACGGCCCTAGCGAGCAGTACGTC.